This T cell receptor beta chain stems from a study of blood T cells in healthy people across ages. This CDR3 is built from 19 residues. V dropped 6 bases and J dropped 0; count of bases not matched to a gene: 13. Study results and limitations: Any conclusive comparison of naive versus antigen-experienced cells was prevented by using unsorted PBMCs.

The second PCR ran roughly 7 to 12 cycles with a sample-barcoded 5' primer and J-beta primers. TCRdb ran MiXCR on the 5' RACE reads and lists one entry per CDR3 protein. The table lists about 640,000 distinct CDR3 sequences, approximately 40% of them singletons. Healthy Caucasians from Russia aged roughly 6 to 95 served as donors. Isolating PBMCs gave at least 6 million of these cells per sample. On this clonotype itself: The target antigen is unknown.

The TCR sequence derives from an elderly man in good health. Sequenced material: blood. The genes are TRBV12-3 or TRBV12-4 and TRBJ2-6; 8 bases agree with TRBD1. In DNA, the CDR3 is TGTGCCAGCAGCCCTACTTATGGGACAGGTGCCTCTGGGGCCAACGTCCTGACTTTC. It yields the protein CASSPTYGTGASGANVLTF.